These T cell receptor beta chains were read from a single sample in a study of Graves' ophthalmopathy and Graves' hyperthyroidism. TCRdb reprocessed the multiplex PCR reads via MiXCR and lists one record per CDR3 protein. The sample has a few hundred thousand distinct CDR3 sequences, 15% to 20% seen once. The sequenced sample was peripheral blood. The receptors stem from a woman aged 18 to 35 with Graves' ophthalmopathy. Each CDR3 is given with its conserved first and last residue. D genes are given only for firm matches. Only some rows state a clone size, as once, few, many or a class for expanded clones.

D	size	V	J	CDR3	DNA
NA	many	TRBV11-2	TRBJ2-7	CASSPTGISKYF	TGTGCCAGCAGCCCGACAGGTATTAGTAAGTACTTC
NA	many	TRBV6-2/TRBV6-3	TRBJ2-7	CASTLGYEQYF	TGTGCCAGCACCCTAGGCTACGAGCAGTACTTC
NA	few	TRBV30	TRBJ2-7	CAWETGSYEQYF	TGTGCCTGGGAAACTGGATCCTACGAGCAGTACTTC
TRBD2	NA	TRBV19	TRBJ2-7	CASSWGLGGTYEQYF	TGTGCCAGTAGTTGGGGGTTGGGAGGGACCTACGAGCAGTACTTC
TRBD2	many	TRBV14	TRBJ2-7	CASSQEVPTSGSHPEQYF	TGTGCCAGCAGCCAAGAGGTTCCGACTAGCGGGAGCCACCCCGAGCAGTACTTC
NA	NA	TRBV9	TRBJ2-7	CASSVGQEDEQYF	TGTGCCAGCAGCGTCGGTCAGGAGGACGAGCAGTACTTC
TRBD2	NA	TRBV12-3/TRBV12-4	TRBJ2-7	CASSKLAYEQYF	TGTGCCAGCAGCAAACTAGCGTACGAGCAGTACTTC
NA	many	TRBV7-2	TRBJ1-5	CASSLDRNANQPQHF	TGTGCCAGCAGCCTAGACAGGAATGCGAATCAGCCCCAGCATTTT
NA	once	TRBV7-2	TRBJ1-1	CASSLDLFAGEAFF	TGTGCCAGCAGCTTAGATTTGTTTGCAGGGGAAGCTTTCTTT
NA	many	TRBV6-4	TRBJ2-3	CASSDSGGTDTQYF	TGTGCCAGCAGTGACTCAGGGGGCACAGATACGCAGTATTTT
TRBD1	many	TRBV6-5	TRBJ1-5	CASSYGTGAQPQHF	TGTGCCAGCAGTTACGGGACAGGGGCTCAGCCCCAGCATTTT
NA	many	TRBV20-1	TRBJ1-1	CSARPDRTDWNTEAFF	TGCAGTGCCCGGCCAGACAGAACTGATTGGAACACTGAAGCTTTCTTT
NA	many	TRBV15	TRBJ1-5	CATSPPLGKNQPQHF	TGTGCCACCAGCCCCCCACTCGGGAAGAATCAGCCCCAGCATTTT
NA	many	TRBV28	TRBJ2-4	CASSFGGGRNIQYF	TGTGCCAGCAGTTTTGGGGGCGGGCGGAACATTCAGTACTTC
TRBD1	many	TRBV6-2/TRBV6-3	TRBJ2-7	CASSRPGTGGIYEQYF	TGTGCCAGCAGCCGACCCGGGACAGGGGGGATCTACGAGCAGTACTTC
NA	many	TRBV7-8	TRBJ1-1	CASSRLDTEAFF	TGTGCCAGCAGCAGACTTGACACTGAAGCTTTCTTT
NA	few	TRBV18	TRBJ1-1	CASSPLGGVLNTEAFF	TGTGCCAGCTCACCACTTGGCGGGGTTCTGAACACTGAAGCTTTCTTT
NA	many	TRBV7-9	TRBJ1-1	CASSASQGPNEAFF	TGTGCCAGCAGCGCCAGCCAGGGACCTAATGAAGCTTTCTTT
NA	many	TRBV12-3/TRBV12-4	TRBJ1-1	CASSFDGLYTEAFF	TGTGCCAGCAGTTTCGACGGACTGTACACTGAAGCTTTCTTT
NA	NA	TRBV10-3	TRBJ2-5	CAARTQETQYF	TGTGCCGCCAGAACTCAAGAGACCCAGTACTTC
NA	many	TRBV6-1	TRBJ2-5	CASSWGEETQYF	TGTGCCAGCAGTTGGGGAGAAGAGACCCAGTACTTC
NA	NA	TRBV12-3/TRBV12-4	TRBJ2-5	CASSSWDRVQETQYF	TGTGCCAGCAGTTCGTGGGACCGAGTCCAAGAGACCCAGTACTTC
NA	many	TRBV28	TRBJ1-1	CASSPGTGLGEAFF	TGTGCCAGCAGTCCCGGGACGGGCCTAGGAGAAGCTTTCTTT
NA	many	TRBV5-1	TRBJ2-7	CASSSKSYEQYF	TGCGCCAGCAGCTCTAAATCCTACGAGCAGTACTTC
NA	many	TRBV6-1	TRBJ1-1	CATSGTANTEAFF	TGTGCCACCTCCGGGACCGCGAACACTGAAGCTTTCTTT
NA	many	TRBV19	TRBJ1-3	CASRKSSLSGNTIYF	TGTGCCAGTAGGAAGAGCAGCCTCTCTGGAAACACCATATATTTT
NA	few	TRBV30	TRBJ1-5	CAWSIQGGQPQHF	TGTGCCTGGAGCATACAGGGTGGCCAGCCCCAGCATTTT
TRBD1	many	TRBV12-3/TRBV12-4	TRBJ2-7	CASSLAAGGYEQYF	TGTGCCAGCAGTTTAGCGGCAGGGGGCTACGAGCAGTACTTC
TRBD1	many	TRBV6-2/TRBV6-3	TRBJ1-2	CASSYRDRYYGYTF	TGTGCCAGCAGTTACCGGGACAGATACTATGGCTACACCTTC
NA	NA	TRBV27	TRBJ1-5	CASSLYHGRGSSPPQHF	TGTGCCAGCAGTTTATATCATGGGCGGGGGTCGAGTCCGCCCCAGCATTTT
NA	many	TRBV4-3	TRBJ1-1	CASSPRERGGTEAFF	TGCGCCAGCAGCCCCCGGGAGCGGGGAGGGACTGAAGCTTTCTTT
NA	many	TRBV13	TRBJ2-2	CASTLGPGHSNTGELFF	TGTGCCAGCACCCTAGGGCCAGGACACTCGAACACCGGGGAGCTGTTTTTT
NA	many	TRBV3-1	TRBJ2-7	CASSQRQGLSYEQYF	TGTGCCAGCAGCCAGAGACAGGGACTCTCCTACGAGCAGTACTTC
NA	many	TRBV12-3/TRBV12-4	TRBJ1-2	CASSFNEGRANYGYTF	TGTGCCAGCAGTTTTAATGAGGGCAGGGCCAACTATGGCTACACCTTC
NA	NA	TRBV6-2/TRBV6-3	TRBJ2-7	CASARTTQGSEQYF	TGTGCCAGCGCTCGGACAACCCAAGGTAGCGAGCAGTACTTC
NA	many	TRBV15	TRBJ2-5	CATSRDSGETQYF	TGTGCCACCAGCAGAGATTCGGGAGAGACCCAGTACTTC
NA	NA	TRBV12-3/TRBV12-4	TRBJ1-1	CASSKIEGTEAFF	TGTGCCAGCAGCAAGATCGAAGGCACTGAAGCTTTCTTT
TRBD1	NA	TRBV5-1	TRBJ1-1	CASSTYTGGAGTEAFF	TGCGCCAGCAGCACGTATACAGGGGGCGCGGGCACTGAAGCTTTCTTT
NA	many	TRBV6-1	TRBJ1-5	CASSRSWSSNQPQHF	TGTGCCAGCAGTCGAAGCTGGAGTAGCAATCAGCCCCAGCATTTT
TRBD1	many	TRBV20-1	TRBJ2-7	CSARTGDYEQYF	TGCAGTGCTAGGACAGGGGACTACGAGCAGTACTTC
TRBD2	many	TRBV6-5	TRBJ2-7	CAVPAGVHEQYF	TGTGCCGTCCCCGCGGGAGTCCACGAGCAGTACTTC
TRBD1	many	TRBV7-2	TRBJ2-5	CASSSVVGGETQYF	TGTGCCAGCAGCTCCGTTGTAGGGGGCGAGACCCAGTACTTC
NA	many	TRBV6-2/TRBV6-3	TRBJ2-4	CASSYTRGHLDKNIQYF	TGTGCCAGCAGTTACACGAGGGGCCATTTGGACAAAAACATTCAGTACTTC
TRBD1	NA	TRBV7-2	TRBJ2-7	CASSAGQGAEEQYF	TGTGCCAGCAGCGCGGGACAGGGGGCGGAGGAGCAGTACTTC
NA	NA	TRBV5-1	TRBJ1-1	CASSLVGKGNTEAFF	TGCGCCAGCAGCTTGGTGGGGAAGGGAAACACTGAAGCTTTCTTT
NA	NA	TRBV6-1	TRBJ2-5	CASSRAGVGRETQYF	TGTGCCAGCAGTAGGGCCGGGGTGGGACGGGAGACCCAGTACTTC
TRBD1	many	TRBV12-3/TRBV12-4	TRBJ1-2	CASRLGQGSFYGYTF	TGTGCCAGCAGGCTGGGACAGGGTTCCTTCTATGGCTACACCTTC
TRBD2	many	TRBV29-1	TRBJ2-7	CSVEGGRAYEQYF	TGCAGCGTTGAAGGGGGGAGGGCCTACGAGCAGTACTTC
NA	NA	TRBV13	TRBJ2-2	CASSPPSENTGELFF	TGTGCCAGCAGCCCTCCTAGCGAGAACACCGGGGAGCTGTTTTTT
NA	many	TRBV28	TRBJ1-6	CASSLEGSRNPPLHF	TGTGCCAGCAGTTTGGAGGGGTCTAGGAATCCACCCCTCCACTTT
NA	many	TRBV19	TRBJ2-5	CASSGVRETQYF	TGTGCCAGTAGTGGGGTGAGAGAGACCCAGTACTTC
TRBD2	many	TRBV5-1	TRBJ2-7	CASSLDPRGKNYEQYF	TGCGCCAGCAGCTTAGACCCGCGGGGGAAGAACTACGAGCAGTACTTC
TRBD1	many	TRBV11-2	TRBJ2-2	CASSLVSGGFTGELFF	TGTGCCAGCAGCTTAGTCTCAGGGGGCTTCACCGGGGAGCTGTTTTTT
NA	NA	TRBV12-3/TRBV12-4	TRBJ2-7	CASSFGLSGSSYEQYF	TGTGCCAGCAGTTTCGGACTATCTGGGAGCTCCTACGAGCAGTACTTC